This T cell receptor (beta chain) is drawn from a study of shared clonotypes between healthy human individuals. General study findings and limits: It was observed that approximately 5% of naive CD4 clonotypes were shared across a few donors.

The table lists this clone with a count of one. Its antigen is still unknown. Clones were read by immunoSEQ multiplex PCR, and TCRdb kept only the in-frame ones, dropping some. The table shows about 2.4 million clones, with 93% occurring only once. V was clipped by 5 bases and J by 4 bases, with 20 bases between them. The length of the CDR3 is 16 residues. Germline assignment: CDR1 SGHTA and CDR2 FQGNSA. The sequence was obtained from a man younger than 30 in good health. Some clones in this sample may be carry-over from other donors' samples. V usage is TRBV7-2 and J usage is TRBJ1-2; D unclear. The sequenced sample consisted of naive CD4+ T cells from PBMCs. Subset meaning: CD45RA+ positively selected. Written as DNA, the CDR3 is TGTGCCAGCAGCCAAAATGGGATCGACGATCCCTATGGCTACACCTTC. Translating it yields CASSQNGIDDPYGYTF.